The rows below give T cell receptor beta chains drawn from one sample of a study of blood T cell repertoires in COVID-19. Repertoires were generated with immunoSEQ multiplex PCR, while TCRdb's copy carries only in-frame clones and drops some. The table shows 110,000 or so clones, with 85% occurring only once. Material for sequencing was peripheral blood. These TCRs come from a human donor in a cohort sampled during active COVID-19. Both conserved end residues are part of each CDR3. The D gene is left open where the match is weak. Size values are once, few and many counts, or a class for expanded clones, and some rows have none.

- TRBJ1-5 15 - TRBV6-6 TGTGCCAGCAGCCCCCGGGGGAGTAGCAATCAGCCCCAGCATTTT CASSPRGSSNQPQHF
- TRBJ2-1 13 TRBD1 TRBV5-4 TGTGCCAGCAGCAGGGACAGCTACAATGAGCAGTTCTTC CASSRDSYNEQFF
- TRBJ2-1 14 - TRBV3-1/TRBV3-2 TGTGCCAGCAGCCAGGACACGGTGGGCAATGAGCAGTTCTTC CASSQDTVGNEQFF
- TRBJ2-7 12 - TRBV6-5 TGTGCCAGCGAACAATTCTCCCACGAGCAGTACTTC CASEQFSHEQYF
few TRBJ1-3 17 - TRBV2 TGTGCCAGCTTCGGCCAGGGCGCCTTTGACGGCTTAAACACCATATATTTT CASFGQGAFDGLNTIYF
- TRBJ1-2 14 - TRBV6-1 TGTGCCAGCAGCGAAGGACAAACCAACTATGGCTACACCTTC CASSEGQTNYGYTF
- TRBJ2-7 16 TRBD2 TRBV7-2 TGTGCCAGCAGCTTAGGGGCTAGCGGGGGGGCCTACGAGCAGTACTTC CASSLGASGGAYEQYF
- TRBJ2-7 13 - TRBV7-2 TGTGCCAGCAGCTTAGGACAGGGAGGAGAGCAGTACTTC CASSLGQGGEQYF
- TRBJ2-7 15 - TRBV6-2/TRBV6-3 TGTGCCAGCAGTTACTTACCGGCGGACACCTACGAGCAGTACTTC CASSYLPADTYEQYF
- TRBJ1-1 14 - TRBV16 TGTGCCAGCAGCAACCGAAGGGAGGGCACTGAAGCTTTCTTT CASSNRREGTEAFF
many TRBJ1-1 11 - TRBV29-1 TGCAGCGTTGTCCCCAGCACTGAAGCTTTCTTT CSVVPSTEAFF
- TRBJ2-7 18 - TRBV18 TGTGCCAGCTCACCACCTCCCCTCATGGGCGCGAATCCCTACGAGCAGTACTTC CASSPPPLMGANPYEQYF
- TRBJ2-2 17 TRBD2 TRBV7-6 TGTGCCAGCAGCTTAATAGTGGGACTAGCAAGTACCGGGGAGCTGTTTTTT CASSLIVGLASTGELFF
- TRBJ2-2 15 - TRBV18 TGTGCCAGCTCACCAATCGGGGAGAACACCGGGGAGCTGTTTTTT CASSPIGENTGELFF
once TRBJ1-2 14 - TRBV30 TGTGCCTGGAGGGCAGGACAGTGGGCCTATGGCTACACCTTC CAWRAGQWAYGYTF
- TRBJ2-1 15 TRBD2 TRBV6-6 TGTGCCAGCCTCAGCCTAGCGGGAAGCTACAATGAGCAGTTCTTC CASLSLAGSYNEQFF
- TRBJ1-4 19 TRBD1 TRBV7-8 TGTGCCAGCAGCTTACTCCCTCGACAGGGCCTTGCAACTAATGAAAAACTGTTTTTT CASSLLPRQGLATNEKLFF
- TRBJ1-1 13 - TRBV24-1 TGTGCCACCAGTGACTCCGGACTAACTGAAGCTTTCTTT CATSDSGLTEAFF
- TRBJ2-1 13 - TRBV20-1 TGCAGTGCTAGTGTTCCGGGGAGTGGTGAGCAGTTCTTC CSASVPGSGEQFF
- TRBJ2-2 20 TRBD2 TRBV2 TGTGCCAGCAGTGAAGTTTTAATGGGACTAGCGCTGGAATTCACCGGGGAGCTGTTTTTT CASSEVLMGLALEFTGELFF
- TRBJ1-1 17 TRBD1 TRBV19 TGTGCCAGTAGTATTCGGGACAGGGGGTACAGAAACACTGAAGCTTTCTTT CASSIRDRGYRNTEAFF
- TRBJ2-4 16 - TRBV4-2 TGTGCCAGCAGCCAAGATCCAGGTGGTCCCAAAAACATTCAGTACTTC CASSQDPGGPKNIQYF
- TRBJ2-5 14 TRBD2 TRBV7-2 TGTGCCAGCAGTTTCACCGGGGGGTGGGAGACCCAGTACTTC CASSFTGGWETQYF
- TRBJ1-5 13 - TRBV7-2 TGTGCCAGCAGCTTAGTCGCAGGACAGCCCCAGCATTTT CASSLVAGQPQHF
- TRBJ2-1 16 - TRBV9 TGTGCCAGCAGCGTACTTAGCCGTGGCTCCTACAATGAGCAGTTCTTC CASSVLSRGSYNEQFF
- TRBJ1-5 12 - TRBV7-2 TGTGCCAGCAGCTTACCAGGTCAGCCCCAGCATTTT CASSLPGQPQHF
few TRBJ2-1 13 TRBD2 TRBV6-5 TGTGCCACCAGCTACAGCGGGGACAATGAGCAGTTCTTC CATSYSGDNEQFF
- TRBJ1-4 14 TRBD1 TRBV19 TGTGCGACATCCCTCAGGGGGATGGGGGAAAAACTGTTTTTT CATSLRGMGEKLFF
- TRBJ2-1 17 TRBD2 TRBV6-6 TGTGCCAGCAGTCTCGGGACTAGCGGGGGGGCTGTCGATGAGCAGTTCTTC CASSLGTSGGAVDEQFF